This is a list of T cell receptor beta chains from one sample in a study. Via MiXCR, TCRdb re-called the RT-PCR reads, giving one row per CDR3 protein. Of 650,000 to 800,000 distinct CDR3 sequences detected, 13% to 15% appear once; the ten largest clones hold 3.6%. The material sequenced was memory CD4+ T cells from blood. These receptors all stem from a female donor in good health, serving as a healthy control. Each CDR3 is given with its conserved first and last residue. A D gene is named only where the DNA matches it firmly. Not every row has a clone size; where given, it reads once, few, many or a size class.

NA TRBJ1-6 14 TRBV10-2 NA CASSENSVGPPLHF TGCGCCAGCAGTGAGAATTCGGTTGGTCCACCCCTCCACTTT
TRBD2 TRBJ2-1 18 TRBV5-1 NA CASSFLVLGGNSYNEQFF TGCGCCAGCAGCTTCTTGGTGTTGGGAGGGAATTCCTACAATGAGCAGTTCTTC
TRBD2 TRBJ2-3 21 TRBV5-1 NA CASSFGHLGTSGSGSTDTQYF TGCGCCAGCAGCTTCGGCCATTTGGGGACTAGCGGGAGCGGTAGTACAGATACGCAGTATTTT
NA TRBJ1-1 15 TRBV28 few CASRQTGYQNTEAFF TGTGCCAGCAGACAAACAGGGTATCAAAACACTGAAGCTTTCTTT
NA TRBJ2-7 16 TRBV16 NA CASSHHTGKSSYEQYF TGTGCCAGCAGCCATCACACAGGGAAGAGCTCCTACGAGCAGTACTTC
TRBD2 TRBJ2-1 17 TRBV9 NA CASSVGGGRSSYNEQFF TGTGCCAGCAGCGTAGGCGGCGGGAGGAGCTCCTACAATGAGCAGTTCTTC
TRBD1 TRBJ2-3 16 TRBV6-2/TRBV6-3 few CASRPARGRLADTQYF TGTGCCAGCAGACCCGCCAGGGGGCGCCTCGCAGATACGCAGTATTTT
NA TRBJ2-7 12 TRBV18 many CASSPQAHEQYF TGTGCCAGCTCACCACAGGCGCACGAGCAGTACTTC
TRBD2 TRBJ2-7 17 TRBV10-3 many CAISEAVHSGTAYEQYF TGTGCCATCAGTGAGGCGGTCCATAGCGGGACCGCCTACGAGCAGTACTTC
NA TRBJ2-7 14 TRBV6-6 few CASRLAVSSYEQYF TGTGCCAGCAGATTAGCGGTGAGCTCCTACGAGCAGTACTTC
NA TRBJ2-5 14 TRBV6-2/TRBV6-3 few CASRDWRSVETQYF TGTGCCAGCAGGGACTGGCGATCGGTGGAGACCCAGTACTTC
NA TRBJ2-1 12 TRBV6-5 few CASSWSNRAQFF TGTGCCAGCAGTTGGTCGAACAGGGCCCAATTCTTC
TRBD1 TRBJ2-7 16 TRBV12-3/TRBV12-4 few CASSLAPWTGGNEQYF TGTGCCAGCAGTTTAGCGCCATGGACAGGGGGGAACGAGCAGTACTTC
NA TRBJ2-1 16 TRBV5-1 many CASSVDVAGQNNEQFF TGCGCCAGCAGCGTCGACGTAGCGGGACAGAACAATGAGCAGTTCTTC
NA TRBJ2-7 15 TRBV9 NA CASSVAPGLQYEQYF TGTGCCAGCAGCGTAGCTCCGGGACTCCAATACGAGCAGTACTTC
NA TRBJ2-7 16 TRBV5-1 many CASSLGVAKDLYEQYF TGCGCCAGCAGCTTGGGGGTCGCAAAGGACCTCTACGAGCAGTACTTC
NA TRBJ1-6 16 TRBV5-6 few CASSLEGPLYNSPLHF TGTGCCAGCAGCTTGGAAGGACCCCTCTATAATTCACCCCTCCACTTT
TRBD1 TRBJ1-2 14 TRBV28 NA CASRGTGYNYGYTF TGTGCCAGCAGGGGGACAGGGTACAACTATGGCTACACCTTC
TRBD1 TRBJ2-4 15 TRBV6-5 NA CASSYSWDRENIQYF TGTGCCAGCAGTTACTCGTGGGACAGGGAAAACATTCAGTACTTC
TRBD2 TRBJ2-7 16 TRBV7-9 NA CASSSRTSPSSYEQYF TGTGCCAGCAGCTCGAGGACTAGCCCCAGCTCCTACGAGCAGTACTTC
NA TRBJ1-1 14 TRBV6-5 NA CASTRTAENTEAFF TGTGCCAGCACTCGGACAGCCGAGAACACTGAAGCTTTCTTT
NA TRBJ1-3 16 TRBV5-1 few CASSLRPGTPGNTIYF TGCGCCAGCAGCTTGCGTCCCGGGACACCAGGAAACACCATATATTTT
TRBD1 TRBJ2-7 13 TRBV28 NA CANSWTGSYEQYF TGTGCCAACAGTTGGACAGGGTCGTACGAGCAGTACTTC
TRBD1 TRBJ2-2 15 TRBV4-3 NA CASSRTTGSTGELFF TGCGCCAGCAGCCGGACGACAGGGTCCACCGGGGAGCTGTTTTTT
NA TRBJ2-5 12 TRBV28 NA CASRILGETQYF TGTGCCAGCAGGATCTTGGGAGAGACCCAGTACTTC
NA TRBJ1-1 11 TRBV6-2/TRBV6-3 NA CASMGSGRAFF TGTGCCAGCATGGGTTCGGGGAGAGCTTTCTTT
NA TRBJ2-3 16 TRBV6-5 few CASSSKRGLGTDTQYF TGTGCCAGCAGTTCTAAGAGGGGGTTGGGCACAGATACGCAGTATTTT
NA TRBJ2-7 15 TRBV12-3/TRBV12-4 few CASSPLLTFAYEQYF TGTGCCAGCAGTCCCCTCTTAACCTTCGCCTACGAGCAGTACTTC
NA TRBJ2-1 16 TRBV4-3 many CASSQVVRHPYNEQFF TGCGCCAGCAGCCAAGTCGTACGGCACCCCTACAATGAGCAGTTCTTC
TRBD2 TRBJ2-7 17 TRBV5-1 many CASSLGALAGGSYEQYF TGCGCCAGCAGCTTGGGGGCTTTAGCGGGAGGAAGCTACGAGCAGTACTTC
NA TRBJ2-7 17 TRBV5-1 few CASSLLGSLRGSYEQYF TGCGCCAGCAGCTTACTAGGATCATTAAGGGGATCCTACGAGCAGTACTTC
NA TRBJ2-5 14 TRBV5-1 NA CASSLTGALETQYF TGCGCCAGCAGCTTAACGGGGGCGTTGGAGACCCAGTACTTC
TRBD1 TRBJ1-2 17 TRBV7-2 NA CASSLGIGTGGGGGYTF TGTGCCAGCAGCTTAGGGATCGGGACAGGGGGCGGTGGTGGCTACACCTTC
TRBD2 TRBJ2-5 17 TRBV5-6 NA CASSLDQLAGGRETQYF TGTGCCAGCAGCTTGGACCAACTAGCGGGGGGACGAGAGACCCAGTACTTC
NA TRBJ2-2 14 TRBV12-3/TRBV12-4 many CASSTGLGTGELFF TGTGCCAGCAGCACTGGACTGGGAACCGGGGAGCTGTTTTTT
NA TRBJ1-1 13 TRBV5-5 many CASSLDSNTEAFF TGTGCCAGCAGCTTAGACAGCAACACTGAAGCTTTCTTT
TRBD2 TRBJ2-7 16 TRBV27 few CASSSTLSGGPYEQYF TGTGCCAGCAGTTCCACCCTGAGCGGGGGGCCCTACGAGCAGTACTTC
TRBD2 TRBJ2-3 20 TRBV4-2 NA CASSQDLLTPGLAVADTQYF TGTGCCAGCAGCCAAGATCTTTTGACACCGGGACTAGCGGTAGCAGATACGCAGTATTTT
NA TRBJ2-7 15 TRBV6-5 many CASSSVGDSYYEQYF TGTGCCAGCAGTTCAGTTGGCGACTCTTACTACGAGCAGTACTTC
TRBD1 TRBJ1-2 17 TRBV6-5 NA CASSYLTGVGPNYGYTF TGTGCCAGCAGTTACTTGACAGGGGTGGGTCCTAACTATGGCTACACCTTC
TRBD1 TRBJ2-3 16 TRBV6-2/TRBV6-3 NA CASSYGTGGVTDTQYF TGTGCCAGCAGCTACGGAACAGGGGGAGTCACAGATACGCAGTATTTT